A selection of T cell receptor beta chains follows, all from one sample in a study of OX40 agonist ivuxolimab in advanced cancers. TCRdb keeps only in-frame clones here, not all; method: immunoSEQ multiplex PCR. The data show roughly 48,000 clones, roughly four fifths seen once. The sequencing used CD4+ or CD8+ T cells sorted from blood, collected in a trial of the OX40 agonist ivuxolimab. Receptors were obtained from an adult with an advanced solid tumor such as melanoma, head and neck, liver or kidney cancer. Each CDR3 is given with its conserved first and last residue. Fields, in order: D gene, clone size, J gene, V gene, CDR3 DNA, CDR3 protein. D genes are given only for firm matches. Size values are once, few and many counts, or a class for expanded clones, and some rows have none.

NA | once | TRBJ1-6 | TRBV30 | TGTGCCTGGAGCCCCCCGGGACACCTAAATTCACCCCTCCACTTT | CAWSPPGHLNSPLHF
NA | NA | TRBJ2-4 | TRBV5-1 | TGCGCCAGCAGCTTGGCCGGGGGCATAGCCAAAAACATTCAGTACTTC | CASSLAGGIAKNIQYF
NA | NA | TRBJ2-1 | TRBV28 | TGTGCCAGCAGCTTTGCTGGGGGGGCATCCTACAATGAGCAGTTCTTC | CASSFAGGASYNEQFF
TRBD2 | NA | TRBJ2-7 | TRBV2 | TGTGCAGCGGGGGCAACTTACTACGAGCAGTACTTC | CAAGATYYEQYF
NA | few | TRBJ2-7 | TRBV11-2 | TGTGCCAGCAGCTTACAGGGTTTCAATCTCTACGAGCAGTACTTC | CASSLQGFNLYEQYF
NA | NA | TRBJ2-1 | TRBV5-6 | TGTGCCAGCAGCTTTTTTCTCGTATACAATGAGCAGTTCTTC | CASSFFLVYNEQFF
NA | NA | TRBJ1-1 | TRBV9 | TGTGCCAGCAGCTCAGCACAGCTTGGCGGCACTGAAGCTTTCTTT | CASSSAQLGGTEAFF
NA | once | TRBJ1-5 | TRBV4-2 | TGTGCCAGCAGCCAAGGAGCAGGGAACAATCAGCCCCAGCATTTT | CASSQGAGNNQPQHF
NA | NA | TRBJ2-7 | TRBV5-1 | TGCGCCAGCAGCCTCCGTCCCCCGGCAGGTAACACCTACGAGCAGTACTTC | CASSLRPPAGNTYEQYF
NA | NA | TRBJ1-3 | TRBV6-5 | TGTGCCAGCAGTTACTCGCGGGACGGTGGAAACACCATATATTTT | CASSYSRDGGNTIYF
NA | NA | TRBJ1-5 | TRBV19 | TGTGCCAGTAGTATATTGGAGGGGATGGAAAGCAATCAGCCCCAGCATTTT | CASSILEGMESNQPQHF
NA | NA | TRBJ2-3 | TRBV11-1 | TGTGCCAGCTCCCTCAGGGAGGCAGATACGCAGTATTTT | CASSLREADTQYF
TRBD2 | NA | TRBJ2-2 | TRBV10-3 | TGTGCCATCAAAGGAGGAGCGGGAGGCACCGGGGAGCTGTTTTTT | CAIKGGAGGTGELFF
TRBD2 | NA | TRBJ2-7 | TRBV19 | TGTGCCAGTAGAAAGGAGACCGGGACTAGCTCCGAGCAGTACTTC | CASRKETGTSSEQYF
NA | NA | TRBJ1-4 | TRBV21-1 | TGTGCCAGCAGCCCCCGGGACAGGGAGGGAGAAAAACTGTTTTTT | CASSPRDREGEKLFF
TRBD1 | few | TRBJ1-5 | TRBV2 | TGTGCCAGCAGTGAAGCGCTTGGGACAGGGGGCGGACAGCCCCAGCATTTT | CASSEALGTGGGQPQHF
NA | few | TRBJ1-2 | TRBV18 | TGTGCCAGCTCACCATCCCCAGGCGATTATGGCTACACCTTC | CASSPSPGDYGYTF
NA | NA | TRBJ2-5 | TRBV5-1 | TGCGCCAGCAGCTTGGCCGATTGGGTCGGGGGAGAGACCCAGTACTTC | CASSLADWVGGETQYF
NA | once | TRBJ1-2 | TRBV30 | TGTGCCTGGAGTGTAAGTTTCGGCTACACCTTC | CAWSVSFGYTF
NA | NA | TRBJ2-2 | TRBV5-4 | TGTGCCAGCAGCTTGGAAGCGTCCACCGGGGAGCTGTTTTTT | CASSLEASTGELFF
TRBD1 | NA | TRBJ1-5 | TRBV30 | TGTGCCTGGAGTGCCCCCTACAGGGGGGTTTATCAGCCCCAGCATTTT | CAWSAPYRGVYQPQHF
NA | NA | TRBJ2-7 | TRBV18 | TGTGCCAGCTCGACTGGGGGCAGGGACTCCTACGAGCAGTACTTC | CASSTGGRDSYEQYF
TRBD2 | NA | TRBJ2-7 | TRBV28 | TGTGCCAGCCATCCCCCGGGGGGACTGGGGGCCTACGAGCAGTACTTC | CASHPPGGLGAYEQYF
NA | NA | TRBJ2-2 | TRBV6-5 | TGTGCCACCACGCCTGACCCCGGGGAGCTGTTTTTT | CATTPDPGELFF
TRBD1 | NA | TRBJ2-6 | TRBV5-1 | TGCGCCAGCAGCCCCTCGCGGCAGGGGGTGATAAACTCTGGGGCCAACGTCCTGACTTTC | CASSPSRQGVINSGANVLTF
NA | NA | TRBJ1-1 | TRBV7-3 | TGTGCCAGCAGCACTGACAGGTTGGCCACTGAAGCTTTCTTT | CASSTDRLATEAFF
NA | NA | TRBJ2-7 | TRBV19 | TGTGCCAGTCGGCCTGGCTCGGGGCCCTACGAGCAGTACTTC | CASRPGSGPYEQYF
NA | NA | TRBJ2-7 | TRBV29-1 | TGCAGCGTTGAAGGCCTCTACGAGCAGTACTTC | CSVEGLYEQYF
NA | NA | TRBJ2-7 | TRBV30 | TGTGCCTGGAGTGTAGGGGGTATCCGTTACGAGCAGTACTTC | CAWSVGGIRYEQYF
NA | once | TRBJ2-7 | TRBV21-1 | TGTGCCAGCAGTCCAGTGGGTGAGGACTACGAGCAGTACTTC | CASSPVGEDYEQYF
NA | NA | TRBJ1-1 | TRBV6-1 | TGTGCCAGTTTATCACCAGGGACATTAAACACTGAAGCTTTCTTT | CASLSPGTLNTEAFF
NA | NA | TRBJ2-7 | TRBV7-2 | TGTGCCAGCAGCCGGGGTGTGGCGGGTACGGCCTACGAGCAGTACTTC | CASSRGVAGTAYEQYF
NA | few | TRBJ2-1 | TRBV10-1 | TGCGCCAGCAGTGCTGAGCTGTACAATGAGCAGTTCTTC | CASSAELYNEQFF
NA | NA | TRBJ2-3 | TRBV19 | TGTGCCAGTAGTTACAGGAATTACGGGCTAGATACGCAGTATTTT | CASSYRNYGLDTQYF
NA | NA | TRBJ1-2 | TRBV28 | TGTGCCAGCAGTGCACCCCTTGGACAGTATAACTATGGCTACACCTTC | CASSAPLGQYNYGYTF
NA | NA | TRBJ1-2 | TRBV6-6 | TGTGCCAGCAGGGTTGGGACAAATTATGGCTACACCTTC | CASRVGTNYGYTF
NA | NA | TRBJ1-2 | TRBV6-5 | TGTGCCAGCAGCCAAAGGGGGGCGTATGGCTACACCTTC | CASSQRGAYGYTF
NA | NA | TRBJ1-2 | TRBV11-2 | TGTGCCAGCAGCTTAGATGCTACTACAGGCTACACCTTC | CASSLDATTGYTF
NA | NA | TRBJ1-1 | TRBV28 | TGTGCCAGCAGTTTAATCATAGAGAACACTGAAGCTTTCTTT | CASSLIIENTEAFF
NA | NA | TRBJ1-1 | TRBV5-4 | TGTGCCAGCAGCTTGGAACGCCGGAACACTGAAGCTTTCTTT | CASSLERRNTEAFF
NA | NA | TRBJ2-7 | TRBV6-1 | TGTGCCAGCGACCCGGTGACAGGCTCACTTGGGAAGCAGTACTTC | CASDPVTGSLGKQYF
NA | NA | TRBJ2-3 | TRBV14 | TGTGCCAGCAGCCACCCGTCGGGTACGCAGTATTTT | CASSHPSGTQYF